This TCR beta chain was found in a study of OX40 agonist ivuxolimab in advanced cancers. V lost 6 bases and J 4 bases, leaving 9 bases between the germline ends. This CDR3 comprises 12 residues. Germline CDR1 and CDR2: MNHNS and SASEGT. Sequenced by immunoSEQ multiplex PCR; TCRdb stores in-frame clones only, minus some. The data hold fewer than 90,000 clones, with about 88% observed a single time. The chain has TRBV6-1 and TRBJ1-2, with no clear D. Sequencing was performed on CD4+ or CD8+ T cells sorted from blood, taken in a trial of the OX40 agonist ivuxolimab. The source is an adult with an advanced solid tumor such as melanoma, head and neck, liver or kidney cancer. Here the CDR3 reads CASSPGSYGYTF. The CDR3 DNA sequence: TGTGCCAGCAGCCCCGGGAGCTATGGCTACACCTTC.